The 31 T cell receptor beta chains below all came from one sample that was sequenced in a study of cytomegalovirus exposure and HLA in healthy donors. Primers included in the PCR were 60 Vbeta and 13 Jbeta primers. This table comes from immunoSEQ multiplex PCR, and its TCRdb copy is limited to in-frame clones, with some not included. This table holds more than 95,000 clones, roughly three quarters found once. Sequencing used PBMCs. The receptor source for this set is a woman aged 18-30 years in good health and CMV-seropositive.

The V call is TRBV6-6, the J call TRBJ1-3; perhaps TRBD1 as D (6 bases). Per germline, CDR1 MNHNY and CDR2 SVGAGI (reference sequence). V gave up 3 bases and J gave up 2 bases, with 11 bases separating them. This CDR3 spans 15 amino acids. Here the CDR3 reads CASSYLTGAGNTIYF. CDR3 nucleotide sequence: TGTGCCAGCAGTTATCTGACAGGTGCTGGAAACACCATATATTTT.

This chain connects TRBV7-9 to TRBJ2-7; no clear D gene. Looked up from germline, CDR1 is SEHNR and CDR2 is FQNEAQ (reference sequence). The CDR3 totals 14 residues. With 2 bases removed from V and 2 bases from J, the gap between germline ends came to 10 bases. CDR3: CASSLPAGPYEQYF. The CDR3 DNA reads TGTGCCAGCAGCTTACCGGCAGGCCCCTACGAGCAGTACTTC.

The chain recombines TRBV5-1 with TRBJ2-1, with a possible D match to TRBD2 (6 bases). Looked up from germline, CDR1 is SGHRS and CDR2 is YFSETQ. The V end lost 3 bases, the J end lost 8 bases, and 9 bases lay between the germline ends. The CDR3 runs to 12 residues. CDR3 sequence: CASSSWGDEQFF. The CDR3 DNA follows: TGCGCCAGCAGCTCGTGGGGGGATGAGCAGTTCTTC.

This chain uses TRBV14 with TRBJ2-5; 9 bases line up with TRBD2. V shed 2 bases, J shed 5 bases, and the junction held 6 bases outside the gene matches. Germline CDR1 reads SGHDN; CDR2 reads FVKESK. CDR3 size: 15 residues. CDR3 DNA: TGTGCCAGCAGCCAAATAGCGGGAGTTTCGGAGACCCAGTACTTC. The encoded protein is CASSQIAGVSETQYF.

The V gene is TRBV6-1, the J gene TRBJ1-1; TRBD1 is a possible D gene (6 bases). With 0 bases removed from V and 1 base from J, the gap between germline ends came to 9 bases. The CDR3 runs to 15 residues. The germline V gene encodes CDR1 MNHNS and CDR2 SASEGT. The CDR3 nucleotides are TGTGCCAGCAGTGAAGCGCACAGGGCGAACACTGAAGCTTTCTTT. Protein: CASSEAHRANTEAFF.

V and J are TRBV27 and TRBJ2-7; possibly TRBD2 for D (6 bases). This CDR3 has 14 residues. Germline CDR1 reads MNHEY; CDR2 reads SMNVEV (reference sequence). V lost 7 bases and J lost 2, with 15 bases in between. CDR3 residues: CASTRVGGAYEQYF. The CDR3 DNA reads as TGTGCCAGCACCAGGGTTGGAGGGGCCTACGAGCAGTACTTC.

V is TRBV5-8 and J is TRBJ2-5; tentatively, D is TRBD1 (5 bases). This CDR3 region has 14 residues. The germline V and J ends were trimmed by 0 bases and 4 bases, with 10 bases remaining between them. Germline CDR1 reads SGHTS; CDR2 reads YDEGEE. CDR3 sequence reads: CASSLEGLRETQYF. CDR3 DNA: TGTGCCAGCAGCTTGGAGGGGCTGAGAGAGACCCAGTACTTC.

The chain carries TRBV6-1 and TRBJ2-1; TRBD2 agrees at 11 bases. V was clipped by 7 bases and J by 7 bases; unmatched bases: 9. Germline CDR1 reads MNHNS; CDR2 reads SASEGT. CDR3 length: 15 amino acids. This chain's CDR3 is CASKAMASGRNEQFF. Written as DNA, the CDR3 is TGTGCCAGCAAAGCCATGGCTAGCGGGAGGAATGAGCAGTTCTTC.

The CDR3 nucleotides read TGTGCCAGCAGCTTAGGCGTCACAGATACGCAGTATTTT. This gives the protein CASSLGVTDTQYF. The rearrangement links TRBV11-2 to TRBJ2-3; D gene uncertain. This CDR3 is 13 amino acids long. Per the germline V gene, CDR1 is SGHAT and CDR2 is FQNNGV. Trimming took 1 base from V and 2 from J, leaving 4 bases between them.

The table lists this clone with a few counts. This chain links TRBV5-8 with TRBJ1-2; D is unclear. Germline values: CDR1 SGHTS, CDR2 YDEGEE. V dropped 1 base and J dropped 4 bases, with 8 bases sitting between them. This CDR3 has 13 amino acids. The CDR3 loop reads CASSLQVAYGYTF. CDR3 DNA sequence: TGTGCCAGCAGCTTGCAGGTTGCCTATGGCTACACCTTC.

V gene TRBV9 combines with J gene TRBJ2-1; TRBD1 might be the D (5 bases). Germline values: CDR1 SGDLS, CDR2 YYNGEE. V lost 2 bases and J 7 bases, leaving 25 bases between the germline ends. The CDR3 is 18 residues long. CDR3 region: CASSVHSDTQHVVNEQFF. In DNA, the CDR3 is TGTGCCAGCAGCGTTCACTCGGACACCCAACATGTGGTGAATGAGCAGTTCTTC. Looking up the rest from reference TRBV9 and TRBJ2-1 gives the full variable domain: DSGVTQTPKHLITATGQRVTLRCSPRSGDLSVYWYQQSLDQGLQFLIQYYNGEERAKGNILERFSAQQFPDLHSELNLSSLELGDSALYFCASSVHSDTQHVVNEQFFGPGTRLTVL.

This chain links TRBV30 with TRBJ1-3; perhaps TRBD1 as D (6 bases). V lost 3 bases to trimming and J lost 0 bases, with 9 bases between them. Germline loops: CDR1 GTSNPN, CDR2 SVGIG (reference sequence). This CDR3 has 14 residues. CDR3 in DNA: TGTGCCTGGAGGAAGACAGGCTCTGGAAACACCATATATTTT. Its protein is CAWRKTGSGNTIYF.

This clone was seen a single time. The chain carries TRBV6-6 and TRBJ2-7; D is possibly TRBD2 (7 bases). Between the trimmed V and J ends, which lost 7 bases and 4 bases, there was a span of 14 bases. In germline, CDR1 is MNHNY, CDR2 SVGAGI (reference sequence). This CDR3 comprises 13 residues. This chain's CDR3 is CASKGGGPYEQYF. The CDR3 bases are TGTGCCAGCAAGGGGGGGGGCCCGTACGAGCAGTACTTC.

This chain links TRBV5-4 with TRBJ1-4; the match to TRBD1 covers 8 bases. Germline-derived CDR1 and CDR2 are SGHNT and YYREEE (reference sequence). Unmatched junction bases numbered 7, after V lost 2 bases and J lost 7 bases. This CDR3 comprises 15 residues. CDR3 nucleotide sequence: TGTGCCAGCAGCTTACATCAGGGGGCGCCTGAAAAACTGTTTTTT. Protein: CASSLHQGAPEKLFF.

The genes are TRBV7-9 and TRBJ2-7, with 9 bases lining up with TRBD1. This CDR3 comprises 16 residues. The V and J ends lost 5 bases and 2 bases, in that order; junction bases with no gene match: 10. Per the germline V gene, CDR1 is SEHNR and CDR2 is FQNEAQ (reference sequence). For the CDR3, the DNA is TGTGCCAGCAGCACCCCTCCGGGACAGGGTGCCTACGAGCAGTACTTC. It translates to CASSTPPGQGAYEQYF.

The chain combines TRBV25-1 with TRBJ2-7, with a possible D match to TRBD2 (6 bases). The germline CDR1 and CDR2 sequences are MGHDK and SYGVNS. This CDR3 is built from 16 residues. Trimming took off 5 bases at V and 2 bases at J, with 19 bases between the two ends. The chain's CDR3 is CASSISTGTPTYEQYF. The CDR3 DNA reads TGTGCCAGCAGTATTTCCACCGGGACTCCCACCTACGAGCAGTACTTC.

This clone is a singleton in its sample. V usage is TRBV5-5 and J usage is TRBJ1-1, with 9 nucleotides matching TRBD1. Germline-derived CDR1 and CDR2 are SGHKS and YYEKEE (reference sequence). The V gene end was trimmed by 4 bases and the J gene end by 10 bases; junction bases not matched to a gene: 17. This CDR3 comprises 16 residues. The CDR3 here is CASSRNLRDRDSSAFF. CDR3 sequence (DNA): TGTGCCAGCAGCAGGAACCTCCGGGACAGGGACTCGTCAGCTTTCTTT.

V gene TRBV4-1 combines with J gene TRBJ2-2; D is unresolved. Germline values: CDR1 MGHRA, CDR2 YSYEKL. This CDR3 is built from 13 residues. V was cut by 4 bases and J by 3 bases, with 6 bases left in between. CDR3 region: CASSLTDTGELFF. The CDR3 DNA sequence: TGCGCCAGCAGCCTTACAGACACCGGGGAGCTGTTTTTT.

This chain joins TRBV7-3 and TRBJ2-3; the D gene is possibly TRBD1 (6 bases). Germline V gene lookup returns CDR1 SGHTA and CDR2 FQGTGA. Trimming pared 5 bases from V and 6 bases from J, leaving 18 bases between. The CDR3 length is 15 residues. The CDR3 spells CASSPDGQRGDTQYF. The CDR3 DNA sequence: TGTGCCAGCAGCCCCGACGGACAGAGGGGGGATACGCAGTATTTT. Complete variable domain (other parts from reference TRBV7-3 and TRBJ2-3): GAGVSQTPSNKVTEKGKYVELRCDPISGHTALYWYRQSLGQGPEFLIYFQGTGAADDSGLPNDRFFAVRPEGSVSTLKIQRTERGDSAVYLCASSPDGQRGDTQYFGPGTRLTVL.

This chain joins TRBV6-5 and TRBJ1-1, with 9 bases aligning to TRBD1. The CDR3 runs 14 residues. Germline V gene sequence: CDR1 MNHEY, CDR2 SVGAGI. Trimming at V came to 5 bases and at J to 5 bases, leaving 6 bases not matched to a gene. DNA of the CDR3: TGTGCCAGCAGTCCAACAGGGGGCAGGACTGAAGCTTTCTTT. Translation: CASSPTGGRTEAFF.

J is TRBJ2-7 and V is TRBV6-5, with 10 positions matching TRBD2. Germline V gene sequence: CDR1 MNHEY, CDR2 SVGAGI. V shed 2 bases, J shed 4 bases, and the junction held 5 bases outside the gene matches. The CDR3 loop spans 15 amino acids. The CDR3 DNA reads as TGTGCCAGCAGTTACACTCTAGCGGGGGCATACGAGCAGTACTTC. It yields the protein CASSYTLAGAYEQYF.

V and J are TRBV5-1 and TRBJ2-5; 8 positions match TRBD2. CDR1 and CDR2 (germline): SGHRS, YFSETQ. This CDR3 is built from 15 residues. V trimming: 7 bases; J trimming: 3 bases; junction bases outside the gene matches: 11. The CDR3 reads CASLRGSGDKETQYF. The CDR3, as DNA: TGCGCCAGCCTCCGAGGTAGCGGGGACAAAGAGACCCAGTACTTC.

The CDR3 DNA reads as TGTGCCAGCAGGGCCGGACAGGGATCCTATGGCTACACCTTC. Its protein is CASRAGQGSYGYTF. This sequence joins TRBV6-5 and TRBJ1-2, with 8 bases identical to TRBD1. The ends lost 6 bases at V and 4 bases at J; junction bases unmatched: 7. This CDR3 has 14 amino acids. Germline CDR1 MNHEY, CDR2 SVGAGI.

The chain has TRBV5-1 and TRBJ1-1, with D possibly being TRBD1 (5 bases). Looked up from germline, CDR1 is SGHRS and CDR2 is YFSETQ. V was clipped by 1 base and J by 3 bases, with 16 bases between them. The CDR3 runs 16 residues. The DNA of the CDR3 is TGCGCCAGCAGCTTGTTCGTTGGGGGAGGCGACACTGAAGCTTTCTTT. Amino acid sequence: CASSLFVGGGDTEAFF.

The DNA for the CDR3 is TGTGCCACCCGCCATGGGCCTTATCAGCCCCAGCATTTT. Translation: CATRHGPYQPQHF. The rearrangement joins TRBV10-3 to TRBJ1-5; D is unresolved. The V gene's germline CDR1 is ENHRY and CDR2 SYGVKD. The CDR3 spans 13 residues. The V gene lost 10 bases and the J gene lost 5 bases, with 15 bases spanning the gap.

The chain couples TRBV19 to TRBJ2-1; D is unclear. The CDR3 runs to 15 residues. Germline V gene data show CDR1 as LNHDA and CDR2 as SQIVND (reference sequence). Trimming pared 8 bases from V and 6 bases from J, leaving 20 bases between. The CDR3 DNA reads as TGTGCCAGTTGCCGACCGGGTTTCGAATGCAATGAGCAGTTCTTC. Protein sequence: CASCRPGFECNEQFF.

The chain carries TRBV4-1 and TRBJ2-3; the match to TRBD1 covers 7 bases. This CDR3 is built from 20 residues. The junction had 19 bases not matched to a gene; V was cut back by 2 bases and J by 2 bases. From germline, CDR1 is MGHRA and CDR2 YSYEKL. The CDR3, as DNA: TGCGCCAGCAGCCAAATGAAGGGCGTCTCGACAGGGAGATTCACAGATACGCAGTATTTT. This translates into CASSQMKGVSTGRFTDTQYF.

The chain joins TRBV5-1 to TRBJ2-2, with D perhaps matching TRBD2 (6 bases). Trimming cost V 0 bases and J 5 bases, with 14 bases left between them. The length of the CDR3 is 16 residues. CDR1 SGHRS and CDR2 YFSETQ come from the germline V gene. The CDR3 loop reads CASSLEGRAGTGELFF. The CDR3 DNA follows: TGCGCCAGCAGCTTGGAGGGCAGGGCGGGGACCGGGGAGCTGTTTTTT.

The chain carries TRBV27 and TRBJ2-7, with D tentatively TRBD2 (5 bases). CDR1 and CDR2 (germline): MNHEY, SMNVEV (reference sequence). CDR3 length: 14 residues. Trimming took off 7 bases at V and 3 bases at J, with 16 bases between the two ends. CDR3 amino acids: CASTPFGGNYEQYF. CDR3 nucleotide sequence: TGTGCCAGCACTCCGTTCGGAGGAAACTACGAGCAGTACTTC.

CDR3 DNA: TGTGCCAGCAGTCCCTTGACAGGGAGTGAAGCTTTCTTT. Its translation: CASSPLTGSEAFF. The V and J genes are TRBV27 and TRBJ1-1; 7 bases are a match to TRBD1. The CDR3 sequence is 13 residues long. Germline V gene sequence: CDR1 MNHEY, CDR2 SMNVEV (reference sequence). J lost 7 bases, V lost 5 bases, and 7 bases had no gene match.

This rearrangement joins TRBV15 to TRBJ1-3; no clear D gene. The CDR3 extends over 17 amino acids. Per germline, CDR1 LNHNV and CDR2 YYDKDF (reference sequence). V dropped 0 bases and J dropped 1 base, with 13 bases sitting between them. CDR3 nucleotides: TGTGCCACCAGCAGAGATCCAGCCTGGCGGTCTGGAAACACCATATATTTT. It encodes CATSRDPAWRSGNTIYF.